Shown below are 32 T cell receptor beta chains from a single sample sequenced in a study of T cells in Graves' hyperthyroidism and ophthalmopathy. Authors of the study amplified TCR beta CDR3 regions from RNA transcripts. The TCR CDR3 was amplified in a first-round RT-PCR using the HTBI primer set. In TCRdb, the multiplex PCR reads were re-called with MiXCR into one record per CDR3 protein. There are 700,000 to 850,000 distinct CDR3 sequences in the sample; 35% occur only once, and more than 25% lies in the top ten. The sequenced sample was blood. The receptor set was obtained from a middle-aged woman with Graves' hyperthyroidism.

This clonotype was seen a handful of times. This chain uses TRBV7-2 with TRBJ2-2, with 12 positions matching TRBD2. The CDR3 sequence is 15 residues long. The junction had 6 bases not matched to a gene; V was cut back by 5 bases and J by 8 bases. CDR1 and CDR2 from the germline V gene are SGHTA and FQGNSA. CDR3 sequence (DNA): TGTGCCAGCAGCGGTCTAGCGGGAGGGATGGGGGAGCTGTTTTTT. Translating gives CASSGLAGGMGELFF. The full variable domain, its missing parts supplied by reference TRBV7-2 and TRBJ2-2, is GAGVSQSPSNKVTEKGKDVELRCDPISGHTALYWYRQSLGQGLEFLIYFQGNSAPDKSGLPSDRFSAERTGGSVSTLTIQRTQQEDSAVYLCASSGLAGGMGELFFGEGSRLTVL.

This chain links TRBV28 with TRBJ1-1; D unresolved. Trimming removed 5 bases from V and 7 bases from J, with 8 bases in between. The CDR3 runs 11 residues. Germline V gene data show CDR1 as MDHEN and CDR2 as SYDVKM. In nucleotides, the CDR3 is TGTGCCAGCAGTATTATGGATGAAGCTTTCTTT. Protein: CASSIMDEAFF.

This clonotype has a count of ten or more. This chain joins TRBV4-3 and TRBJ1-1, with D maybe TRBD1 (5 bases). V gave up 0 bases and J gave up 5 bases, with 13 bases separating them. This CDR3 spans 15 amino acids. Per the germline V gene, CDR1 is LGHNA and CDR2 is YSLEER. CDR3 in DNA: TGCGCCAGCAGCCAAGATCACACAGGTGGTACTGAAGCTTTCTTT. Translation gives CASSQDHTGGTEAFF.

This clonotype was seen repeatedly, ten times or more. The rearrangement joins TRBV7-2 to TRBJ1-2; 8 bases are shared with TRBD1. CDR3 length: 13 residues. J was trimmed by 5 bases and V by 8 bases; bases with no gene match: 7. Germline V lookup: CDR1 SGHTA, CDR2 FQGNSA. The CDR3 DNA reads TGTGCCAGCCGAGGACAGGGCCGGTATGGCTACACCTTC. Encoded protein: CASRGQGRYGYTF.

This clonotype was counted at least ten times. This rearrangement joins TRBV19 to TRBJ2-2, with 7 positions matching TRBD1. Germline values: CDR1 LNHDA, CDR2 SQIVND (reference sequence). CDR3 length: 15 residues. The J segment lost 7 bases and the V segment lost 1 base, leaving 6 bases of the junction unmatched. The CDR3 region has the DNA TGTGCCAGTAGTATAGGCGACAGGGAATTCGGGGAGCTGTTTTTT. Translation gives CASSIGDREFGELFF.

In regard to this clonotype: A much larger clone differs from this one at a single base, so this may be a read error. The gene calls are TRBV12-3 or TRBV12-4 and TRBJ1-5; D remains ambiguous. The CDR3 totals 14 residues. The CDR3 bases are TGTGCCGGCAGTTCGGAAGGTATCAATCAGCCCCAGCATTTT. It yields the protein CAGSSEGINQPQHF.

This clonotype has at least ten counts. This sequence joins TRBV25-1 and TRBJ1-2; D is unresolved. The length of the CDR3 is 12 residues. Looked up from germline, CDR1 is MGHDK and CDR2 is SYGVNS. V shed 3 bases and J shed 4 bases, with 6 bases lying between them. The CDR3 coding sequence is TGTGCCAGCAGTGAGGGTGGCTATGGCTACACCTTC. It yields the protein CASSEGGYGYTF.

The chain combines TRBV4-3 with TRBJ2-7; D gene uncertain. This CDR3 is 16 amino acids long. Germline V gene data show CDR1 as LGHNA and CDR2 as YSLEER. Trimming shortened V by 0 bases and J by 3 bases, and 15 bases separated the two germline ends. The CDR3 region has the DNA TGCGCCAGCAGCCAAGAACCCCCGCCCTACTACTACGAGCAGTACTTC. This codes for CASSQEPPPYYYEQYF.

This clonotype showed up many times. V and J are TRBV6-5 and TRBJ1-6; D may be TRBD1 (5 bases). The CDR3 has 14 residues. Germline CDR1 MNHEY, CDR2 SVGAGI. Trimming took 6 bases from V and 9 from J, leaving 15 bases between them. The CDR3 coding sequence is TGTGCCAGCAGCCCCGGGACCGCCTTTTCACCCCTCCACTTT. Translation gives CASSPGTAFSPLHF.

In this sample, this clonotype turned up many times. CDR3: CSVEDPRDSQETQYF. DNA of the CDR3: TGCAGCGTTGAAGATCCGCGGGACAGTCAAGAGACCCAGTACTTC. The rearrangement joins TRBV29-1 to TRBJ2-5, with a tentative D call TRBD1 (7 bases). Trimming shortened V by 0 bases and J by 2 bases, and 13 bases separated the two germline ends. In germline, CDR1 is SQVTM, CDR2 ANQGSEA. CDR3 length: 15 residues.

There are a few counts of this clonotype. This chain uses TRBV12-3 or TRBV12-4 with TRBJ1-1; TRBD1 aligns across 9 bases. This CDR3 spans 17 amino acids. V lost 3 bases and J lost 3; bases outside the gene matches: 11. The CDR3 nucleotides are TGTGCCAGCAGTTTTTCGACAGGGGGTGAGGTGTACACTGAAGCTTTCTTT. Residues: CASSFSTGGEVYTEAFF.

This clonotype has just a few counts. The chain recombines TRBV5-4 with TRBJ2-7; possibly TRBD2 for D (7 bases). The V gene's germline CDR1 is SGHNT and CDR2 YYREEE (reference sequence). This CDR3 is built from 16 residues. The germline V and J ends were trimmed by 0 bases and 6 bases, with 19 bases remaining between them. CDR3 DNA sequence: TGTGCCAGCAGCTTGGAAAGAGGCGGGGGCGGTCTCGAGCAGTACTTC. Protein: CASSLERGGGGLEQYF. Combining the CDR3 with reference TRBV5-4 and TRBJ2-7 gives the whole variable domain ETGVTQSPTHLIKTRGQQVTLRCSSQSGHNTVSWYQQALGQGPQFIFQYYREEENGRGNFPPRFSGLQFPNYSSELNVNALELDDSALYLCASSLERGGGGLEQYFGPGTRLTVT.

The count of this clonotype is one. This rearrangement joins TRBV9 to TRBJ1-1, with 7 bases lining up with TRBD1. Germline CDR1 and CDR2: SGDLS and YYNGEE. Trimming cost V 3 bases and J 0 bases; bases outside gene matches: 11. The CDR3 has 17 amino acids. The CDR3 sequence is CASSAGDREILNTEAFF. CDR3 nucleotide sequence: TGTGCCAGCAGCGCCGGTGACAGGGAGATCTTGAACACTGAAGCTTTCTTT.

V usage is TRBV7-2 and J usage is TRBJ1-2, with 7 bases lining up with TRBD1. V was pared by 6 bases and J by 3 bases, with 7 bases of the junction left unmatched. The CDR3 loop spans 14 amino acids. Germline loops: CDR1 SGHTA, CDR2 FQGNSA. Here the CDR3 reads CASSDRVYDYGYTF. CDR3 bases: TGTGCCAGCAGTGACAGGGTGTATGACTATGGCTACACCTTC. Filled out from reference TRBV7-2 and TRBJ1-2, the complete variable domain reads GAGVSQSPSNKVTEKGKDVELRCDPISGHTALYWYRQSLGQGLEFLIYFQGNSAPDKSGLPSDRFSAERTGGSVSTLTIQRTQQEDSAVYLCASSDRVYDYGYTFGSGTRLTVV.

In this sample, this clonotype turned up many times. V is TRBV7-9 and J is TRBJ1-4, with TRBD1 matching 9 bases. V shed 5 bases, J shed 10 bases, and the junction held 8 bases outside the gene matches. The germline gives CDR1 SEHNR, CDR2 FQNEAQ (reference sequence). This CDR3 contains 14 residues. The CDR3 bases are TGTGCCAGCAGCCAACAGGGGGCGAAGGGAAAACTGTTTTTT. This codes for CASSQQGAKGKLFF.

This clonotype was recorded many times. This chain joins TRBV7-2 and TRBJ2-6; D uncertain. The germline gives CDR1 SGHTA, CDR2 FQGNSA. V gave up 3 bases and J gave up 3 bases, with 6 bases separating them. The CDR3 loop spans 14 amino acids. Here the CDR3 reads CASSLAFGANVLTF. DNA for the CDR3: TGTGCCAGCAGCTTGGCGTTTGGGGCCAACGTCCTGACTTTC.

There are many counts of this clonotype. The J gene is TRBJ1-5, the V gene TRBV19; no firm D call. This CDR3 spans 16 amino acids. V dropped 7 bases and J dropped 0 bases, with 16 bases sitting between them. Germline CDR1 is LNHDA and CDR2 is SQIVND (reference sequence). The CDR3 nucleotides read TGTGCCAGTACCCGTCGCCAGGATGATAGCAATCAGCCCCAGCATTTT. Translating it yields CASTRRQDDSNQPQHF.

The rearrangement links TRBV7-9 to TRBJ1-2; D gene unclear. Germline values: CDR1 SEHNR, CDR2 FQNEAQ (reference sequence). The CDR3 is 15 amino acids. Trimming pared 6 bases from V and 5 bases from J, leaving 19 bases between. The DNA for the CDR3 is TGTGCCAGCAGGGACGGGGATACGCAGTATTATGGCTACACCTTC. As protein: CASRDGDTQYYGYTF.

This chain connects TRBV29-1 to TRBJ2-5; D possibly corresponds to TRBD1 (6 bases). V was clipped by 8 bases and J by 5 bases, with 12 bases between them. The CDR3 is 11 amino acids. Germline-derived CDR1 and CDR2 are SQVTM and ANQGSEA. The CDR3 DNA is TGCAGCCCGACAGGAGGCGAGACCCAGTACTTC. It translates to CSPTGGETQYF. Full variable domain (rest looked up from reference TRBV29-1 and TRBJ2-5): SAVISQKPSRDICQRGTSLTIQCQVDSQVTMMFWYRQQPGQSLTLIATANQGSEATYESGFVIDKFPISRPNLTFSTLTVSNMSPEDSSIYLCSPTGGETQYFGPGTRLLVL.

The J gene is TRBJ2-7, the V gene TRBV19; 7 bases line up with TRBD2. The CDR3 covers 15 residues. In germline, CDR1 is LNHDA, CDR2 SQIVND (reference sequence). V lost 4 bases, J lost 0 bases, and 6 bases stayed unmatched. The DNA for the CDR3 is TGTGCCAGTAGTAAGTCTAGCGGATACTCCTACGAGCAGTACTTC. Amino acids: CASSKSSGYSYEQYF.

This sequence joins TRBV2 and TRBJ1-6, with 9 bases fitting TRBD1. This CDR3 contains 16 residues. CDR1 is SNHLY, CDR2 FYNNEI, per germline. The V and J ends lost 6 bases and 7 bases, in that order; junction bases with no gene match: 10. The CDR3 sequence: CASSQIQGARNSPLHF. The CDR3 DNA sequence: TGTGCCAGCAGCCAAATACAGGGGGCTCGGAATTCACCCCTCCACTTT.

CDR3: CSASSDYGAAAQYF. In nucleotides, the CDR3 is TGCAGTGCTAGTAGTGACTATGGGGCGGCGGCCCAGTACTTC. V is TRBV20-1 and J is TRBJ2-5, with D perhaps matching TRBD1 or TRBD2 (5 bases each). This CDR3 spans 14 amino acids. The germline V and J ends were trimmed by 3 bases and 9 bases, with 20 bases remaining between them. Germline V lookup: CDR1 DFQATT, CDR2 SNEGSKA (reference sequence).

This chain links TRBV7-3 with TRBJ2-7; possible D gene TRBD1, 6 bases. Trimming removed 5 bases from V and 2 bases from J, with 13 bases in between. Germline assignment: CDR1 SGHTA and CDR2 FQGTGA. This CDR3 region has 14 residues. CDR3 coding DNA: TGTGCCAGCAGCCACCGGGACACCACCTACGAGCAGTACTTC. This codes for CASSHRDTTYEQYF.

The V and J genes are TRBV9 and TRBJ2-7, with D perhaps being TRBD1 or TRBD2 (5 bases each). Germline-derived CDR1 and CDR2 are SGDLS and YYNGEE. Trimming shortened V by 5 bases and J by 2 bases, and 20 bases separated the two germline ends. There are 16 residues in the CDR3. The CDR3 region is CASSLSSGAGPYEQYF. CDR3 nucleotide sequence: TGTGCCAGCAGTTTATCCTCCGGGGCTGGACCCTACGAGCAGTACTTC.

This clonotype was found a few times. The chain is built from TRBV5-6 and TRBJ1-2; TRBD1 is a possible D gene (5 bases). CDR1 is SGHDT, CDR2 YYEEEE, per germline. The ends were cut back, 3 bases at V and 0 bases at J, with 9 bases in the middle. This CDR3 is 14 amino acids long. CDR3 in amino acids: CASSSRQTNYGYTF. CDR3 nucleotide sequence: TGTGCCAGCAGCTCCCGACAGACTAACTATGGCTACACCTTC.

This clonotype came up many times. The V call is TRBV29-1, the J call TRBJ2-2; D gene unclear. Trimming removed 3 bases from V and 7 bases from J, with 9 bases in between. The CDR3 spans 12 residues. Germline V gives CDR1 SQVTM, CDR2 ANQGSEA. DNA for the CDR3: TGCAGCGTTGAGTGGGGATACGGGGAGCTGTTTTTT. This translates into CSVEWGYGELFF.

This clonotype was seen at least ten times. The chain combines TRBV29-1 with TRBJ1-1; D uncertain. Trimming left V 5 bases short and J 2 bases short, with 18 bases between. Germline CDR1 SQVTM, CDR2 ANQGSEA. The CDR3 runs 15 residues. The CDR3 DNA reads as TGCAGCGTTTATAGAACACCTTTTCCCAACACTGAAGCTTTCTTT. The encoded protein is CSVYRTPFPNTEAFF.

This clonotype was observed a handful of times. V and J are TRBV6-6 and TRBJ1-2; 10 bases are a match to TRBD1. CDR1 and CDR2 from the germline V gene are MNHNY and SVGAGI (reference sequence). J lost 5 bases, V lost 2 bases, and 8 bases had no gene match. The CDR3 runs to 16 residues. The CDR3, as DNA: TGTGCCAGCAGTTACCCTCCGGGACAGGGGTGGTATGGCTACACCTTC. Protein: CASSYPPGQGWYGYTF.

A few counts support this clonotype. The chain joins TRBV7-9 to TRBJ2-5, with no clear D. The CDR3 covers 15 residues. Germline V lookup: CDR1 SEHNR, CDR2 FQNEAQ (reference sequence). V was pared by 1 base and J by 1 base, with 10 bases between. Here the CDR3 reads CASSLVLILQETQYF. As DNA, the CDR3 is TGTGCCAGCAGCTTAGTTCTAATTCTCCAAGAGACCCAGTACTTC.

This clonotype was found a few times. V usage is TRBV20-1 and J usage is TRBJ1-2; a possible D gene is TRBD1 (6 bases). CDR3 length: 14 residues. V was clipped by 5 bases and J by 0 bases, with 13 bases between them. The germline V gene has CDR1 DFQATT and CDR2 SNEGSKA (reference sequence). CDR3: CSALGQLTNYGYTF. For the CDR3, the DNA is TGCAGTGCTCTTGGACAGCTCACTAACTATGGCTACACCTTC.

V and J are TRBV29-1 and TRBJ2-2, with TRBD2 matching 7 bases. CDR1 is SQVTM and CDR2 is ANQGSEA in the germline V gene. The CDR3 sequence is 14 residues long. The V and J ends lost 6 bases and 11 bases, in that order; junction bases with no gene match: 15. Here the CDR3 DNA reads TGCAGCGTGAGGCTACGACGGGAGGCCTACGAGCTGTTTTTT. Translation gives CSVRLRREAYELFF.

Of note for this clonotype: A read error may produce the germline difference seen at one junction end. V gene TRBV10-1 combines with J gene TRBJ2-7; the D is unclear. The DNA end favors TRBJ2-1, so the J call may be wrong. CDR3 length: 11 residues. Germline CDR1 WNHNN, CDR2 SYGVQD (reference sequence). The CDR3 DNA is TGCGCCGGCAGTGTTGGGGATGAGCAGTTCTTC. Translating it yields CAGSVGDEQFF.